Listed below are T cell receptor beta chains from one sample, sequenced in a study of blood T cell repertoires in COVID-19. The protocol was immunoSEQ multiplex PCR, while the TCRdb copy is restricted to in-frame clones and leaves out a portion. The data hold a few hundred thousand clones, with around 85% observed a single time. The sequencing sample was made of peripheral blood. The source of these receptors is a woman aged 70 to 79 with COVID-19, enrolled during active disease. CDR3s include the opening cysteine and the closing phenylalanine or tryptophan. The D gene is left open where the match is weak. Clone size is stated in some rows and not others, as once, few, many or a class when expanded.

DNA: TGCAGCGTTGAAGGACAGGTGAGGGAGACCCAGTACTTC
CDR3: CSVEGQVRETQYF
D: -
size: -
V: TRBV29-1
J: TRBJ2-5

DNA: TGCGCCAGCAGTGATGGTGGGCATGAGCAGTTCTTC
CDR3: CASSDGGHEQFF
D: -
size: -
V: TRBV10-2
J: TRBJ2-1

DNA: TGTGCCAGCAGCTTAGCATGGCCCGGGTTTCAGCAGTACTTC
CDR3: CASSLAWPGFQQYF
D: -
size: -
V: TRBV7-9
J: TRBJ2-7

DNA: TGTGCCAGCAGCTCCTCGGGGTTCGAGCAGTACTTC
CDR3: CASSSSGFEQYF
D: -
size: -
V: TRBV11-2
J: TRBJ2-7

DNA: TGTGCCAGCAGTTTAAAGGGGGGGGGTCCCACTGAAGCTTTCTTT
CDR3: CASSLKGGGPTEAFF
D: -
size: -
V: TRBV27
J: TRBJ1-1

DNA: TGTGCCAGCAGATCCACAGGGAATAATTCACCCCTCCACTTT
CDR3: CASRSTGNNSPLHF
D: -
size: -
V: TRBV6-5
J: TRBJ1-6

DNA: TGTGCCAGCAGCAAAGGTCCTAGCGGAGCTGAAGCTAGCACAGATACGCAGTATTTT
CDR3: CASSKGPSGAEASTDTQYF
D: -
size: -
V: TRBV21-1
J: TRBJ2-3

DNA: TGCAGCGTTGAATACCCAGGGGGCACAGATACGCAGTATTTT
CDR3: CSVEYPGGTDTQYF
D: -
size: once
V: TRBV29-1
J: TRBJ2-3

DNA: TGCGCCAGCAGCCGAGTGACAGGGGGCTATGGCTACACCTTC
CDR3: CASSRVTGGYGYTF
D: TRBD1
size: -
V: TRBV4-3
J: TRBJ1-2

DNA: TGTGCCAGCAGCAGAACAACAGGGTTATCGAGCTCCTACGAGCAGTACTTC
CDR3: CASSRTTGLSSSYEQYF
D: -
size: -
V: TRBV11-2
J: TRBJ2-7

DNA: TGTGCTAGTGGTAAGGGACAGGGTGGGGTGAACACTGAAGCTTTCTTT
CDR3: CASGKGQGGVNTEAFF
D: TRBD1
size: -
V: TRBV12-5
J: TRBJ1-1

DNA: TGTGCCAGCAGCGTCCGGGACTCAAGGGCCCGGACTGAAGCTTTCTTT
CDR3: CASSVRDSRARTEAFF
D: -
size: -
V: TRBV9
J: TRBJ1-1

DNA: TGTGCCAGCAGCGTAGGTGGTCGGTATGGCTACACCTTC
CDR3: CASSVGGRYGYTF
D: -
size: -
V: TRBV9
J: TRBJ1-2

DNA: TGTGCCAGCTCCCCCGGACAGGGATCCTACGAGCAGTACTTC
CDR3: CASSPGQGSYEQYF
D: TRBD1
size: once
V: TRBV18
J: TRBJ2-7

DNA: TGTGCCAGCAGTTATTCCACACAGGGGGCAGGTGAGCAGTTCTTC
CDR3: CASSYSTQGAGEQFF
D: TRBD1
size: -
V: TRBV6-5
J: TRBJ2-1

DNA: TGTGCCAGCAGCGTAGCGGGATTTCACTACAATGAGCAGTTCTTC
CDR3: CASSVAGFHYNEQFF
D: -
size: few
V: TRBV9
J: TRBJ2-1

DNA: TGTGCCAGCAGCTCAGGGCAGGGGGCACAGCCCCAGCATTTT
CDR3: CASSSGQGAQPQHF
D: TRBD1
size: few
V: TRBV6-5
J: TRBJ1-5

DNA: TGCGCCAGCAGCCTGGGACAGGGGGCGGATGAGCAGTTCTTC
CDR3: CASSLGQGADEQFF
D: TRBD1
size: -
V: TRBV4-3
J: TRBJ2-1

DNA: TGTGCCAGCAGCCGAACCGGACAAGGAAACACCATATATTTT
CDR3: CASSRTGQGNTIYF
D: -
size: once
V: TRBV9
J: TRBJ1-3

DNA: TGTGCCAGCAGCTCTCTGACTAGCGGGGGGAGCTCCTACGAGCAGTACTTC
CDR3: CASSSLTSGGSSYEQYF
D: TRBD2
size: -
V: TRBV7-2
J: TRBJ2-7

DNA: TGTGCCAGCAGTAAAGCTGGTCCTCGCTCCTACAATGAGCAGTTCTTC
CDR3: CASSKAGPRSYNEQFF
D: -
size: few
V: TRBV5-8
J: TRBJ2-1

DNA: TGCGCCAGCAGCTTGGTAGCAGGGTTCACTGAAGCTTTCTTT
CDR3: CASSLVAGFTEAFF
D: -
size: once
V: TRBV5-1
J: TRBJ1-1

DNA: TGTGCCAGCAGTCGCGCCTTGGACTATGGCTACACCTTC
CDR3: CASSRALDYGYTF
D: -
size: -
V: TRBV6-5
J: TRBJ1-2

DNA: TGTGCCACCTCGGACACCAGGGACACTGAAGCTTTCTTT
CDR3: CATSDTRDTEAFF
D: -
size: few
V: TRBV27
J: TRBJ1-1

DNA: TGCAGCGCCTCCCCGGGACCGGGAGCCGAGCAGTACTTC
CDR3: CSASPGPGAEQYF
D: -
size: -
V: TRBV29-1
J: TRBJ2-7

DNA: TGTGCCAGCAGCTTAAGGATTCGGACTAGATACTATACGCAGTATTTT
CDR3: CASSLRIRTRYYTQYF
D: TRBD2
size: -
V: TRBV7-8
J: TRBJ2-3

DNA: TGTGCCAGCAGCTTAGCTTCGGGGGACTCCGAGCAGTACTTC
CDR3: CASSLASGDSEQYF
D: -
size: -
V: TRBV7-3
J: TRBJ2-7

DNA: TGTGCCAGCAGCGGGAAGGGACAGGGGAGGACTGAAGCTTTCTTT
CDR3: CASSGKGQGRTEAFF
D: TRBD1
size: -
V: TRBV2
J: TRBJ1-1

DNA: TGTGCCAGTAGTATAGTAGCGGGGACGAACACCGGGGAGCTGTTTTTT
CDR3: CASSIVAGTNTGELFF
D: TRBD2
size: -
V: TRBV19
J: TRBJ2-2

DNA: TGCGCCAGCAGTCCTGGGACAAATAATGAAAAACTGTTTTTT
CDR3: CASSPGTNNEKLFF
D: -
size: -
V: TRBV5-1
J: TRBJ1-4